Below, one TCR beta chain is given with its context. Germline V gene sequence: CDR1 MDHEN, CDR2 SYDVKM. The CDR3 consists of 13 residues. V was pared by 6 bases and J by 6 bases, with 14 bases between. These data come from a study of blood T cell repertoires in COVID-19. Across the whole study: Some COVID-19 samples were acute and others convalescent; all came from the United States, Italy and Spain.

Sequencing used immunoSEQ multiplex PCR; TCRdb keeps in-frame clones, though not all of them. The table includes 120,000 or so clones, about 90% detected once. The chain links TRBV28 to TRBJ1-1; D gene ambiguous. Sequences were obtained from peripheral blood. The sequence was collected from a woman in her 70s with acute or convalescent COVID-19. Here the CDR3 reads CASSQVVGSEAFF. CDR3 nucleotides: TGTGCCAGCAGCCAGGTGGTGGGTTCTGAAGCTTTCTTT.